These 8 T cell receptor beta chains were all obtained from the same sample, sequenced in a study of cytomegalovirus exposure and HLA in healthy donors. Data came from immunoSEQ multiplex PCR; TCRdb stores just in-frame clones and leaves some out. The table includes approximately 300,000 clones, 86% detected once. What was sequenced was PBMCs. These receptors were taken from a woman between 18 and 29 years old in good health and CMV-seronegative.

This chain uses TRBV19 with TRBJ2-7; D is perhaps TRBD1 (7 bases). Trimming took 3 bases from V and 2 from J, leaving 17 bases between them. This CDR3 has 16 residues. The V gene's germline CDR1 is LNHDA and CDR2 SQIVND (reference sequence). Written as DNA, the CDR3 is TGTGCCAGTAGTATGGAGACAGGGCGGGGAGCCTACGAGCAGTACTTC. Translating gives CASSMETGRGAYEQYF.

The chain carries TRBV10-2 and TRBJ1-1, with 9 bases matching TRBD1. V shed 0 bases and J 0 bases; nucleotides not matched to a gene: 11. This CDR3 is 19 amino acids long. CDR1 and CDR2 from the germline V gene are WSHSY and SAAADI. The chain's CDR3 is CASSESFSRDRALNTEAFF. CDR3 DNA sequence: TGCGCCAGCAGTGAGTCATTCTCCCGGGACAGGGCTTTGAACACTGAAGCTTTCTTT.

The J gene is TRBJ1-3, the V gene TRBV30; TRBD1 aligns across 7 bases. The V and J ends lost 1 base and 3 bases, in that order; junction bases with no gene match: 6. CDR1 is GTSNPN and CDR2 is SVGIG in the germline V gene (reference sequence). The length of the CDR3 is 15 residues. CDR3 region: CAWSARDSRGNTIYF. CDR3 coding DNA: TGTGCCTGGAGTGCCCGGGACAGCCGTGGAAACACCATATATTTT.

The chain uses TRBV4-3 and TRBJ2-6; possible D gene TRBD2, 5 bases. Germline V gives CDR1 LGHNA, CDR2 YSLEER. V gave up 0 bases and J gave up 4 bases, with 7 bases separating them. This CDR3 spans 15 amino acids. CDR3 in DNA: TGCGCCAGCAGCCAAGATCGAGGGGGGGCCAACGTCCTGACTTTC. It encodes CASSQDRGGANVLTF.

The rearrangement links TRBV28 to TRBJ1-5; 8 nucleotides align to TRBD1. Germline assignment: CDR1 MDHEN and CDR2 SYDVKM. The ends lost 3 bases at V and 2 bases at J; junction bases unmatched: 15. This CDR3 is built from 19 residues. In DNA, the CDR3 is TGTGCCAGCAGTTTTCGGGACAGGATACGATTCGGAGGCAATCAGCCCCAGCATTTT. Its translation: CASSFRDRIRFGGNQPQHF.

The count of this clone is one. The chain recombines TRBV27 with TRBJ2-3, with a possible D match to TRBD2 (6 bases). Germline CDR1 reads MNHEY; CDR2 reads SMNVEV (reference sequence). Trimming left V 0 bases short and J 0 bases short, with 10 bases between. CDR3 length: 16 residues. Here the CDR3 reads CASSLSILASTDTQYF. The CDR3 bases are TGTGCCAGCAGTTTATCCATCCTAGCGAGCACAGATACGCAGTATTTT.

V usage is TRBV28 and J usage is TRBJ2-7; no clear D. The CDR3 is 13 amino acids. The V gene's germline CDR1 is MDHEN and CDR2 SYDVKM. V gave up 3 bases and J gave up 2 bases, with 8 bases separating them. The CDR3 region has the DNA TGTGCCAGCAGTTTGGCCCCAACCTACGAGCAGTACTTC. Amino acids: CASSLAPTYEQYF.

The V call is TRBV7-4, the J call TRBJ2-3, with 13 nucleotides matching TRBD2. Germline CDR1 reads SGHVT; CDR2 reads SQSDAQ. V dropped 7 bases and J dropped 4; count of bases not matched to a gene: 17. The CDR3 is made up of 19 amino acids. CDR3 sequence: CASNFDCGTSGTRADTQYF. The CDR3 DNA reads TGTGCCAGCAACTTCGACTGTGGGACTAGCGGGACCCGGGCAGATACGCAGTATTTT. Combining the CDR3 with reference TRBV7-4 and TRBJ2-3 gives the whole variable domain GAGVSQSPRYKVAKRGRDVALRCDSISGHVTLYWYRQTLGQGSEVLTYSQSDAQRDKSGRPSGRFSAERPERSVSTLKIQRTEQGDSAVYLCASNFDCGTSGTRADTQYFGPGTRLTVL.